The 25 T cell receptor beta chains below come from one sample, sequenced in a study of STAT5B mutations in CD4+ large granular lymphocyte leukemia. Assay used: immunoSEQ multiplex PCR; TCRdb lists only in-frame clones, some missing. The repertoire holds some 19,000 clones, with 70% as singletons. Sequenced sample: CD4+ T cells from blood buffy coats. These receptors were taken from a human donor in good health.

The rearrangement joins TRBV7-2 to TRBJ1-2; TRBD1 is a possible D gene (5 bases). Trimming left V 5 bases short and J 8 bases short, with 21 bases between. Germline assignment: CDR1 SGHTA and CDR2 FQGNSA. The length of the CDR3 is 15 residues. DNA of the CDR3: TGTGCCAGCAGCATCCGGGACGGACCCGCGGGGGGCTACACCTTC. Translated, it gives CASSIRDGPAGGYTF.

This chain connects TRBV5-1 to TRBJ2-5, with D unclear. Between the trimmed V and J ends, which lost 0 bases and 4 bases, there was a span of 10 bases. CDR1 is SGHRS, CDR2 YFSETQ, per germline. The CDR3 extends over 14 amino acids. The CDR3 coding sequence is TGCGCCAGCAGCTTGGGTCACGGAGCAGAGACCCAGTACTTC. Translation: CASSLGHGAETQYF.

V is TRBV5-6 and J is TRBJ1-4; D is ambiguous. The CDR3 spans 13 residues. The ends were cut back, 7 bases at V and 1 base at J, with 8 bases in the middle. CDR1 is SGHDT, CDR2 YYEEEE, per germline. The DNA for the CDR3 is TGTGCCAGCCAACGGGGAACTAATGAAAAACTGTTTTTT. This sequence encodes CASQRGTNEKLFF.

The chain joins TRBV27 to TRBJ2-7, with D hard to call. The CDR3 is 12 amino acids. Germline CDR1 reads MNHEY; CDR2 reads SMNVEV (reference sequence). V dropped 7 bases and J dropped 1 base, with 8 bases sitting between them. The CDR3 region is CASTSGSYEQYF. The CDR3 nucleotides are TGTGCCAGCACATCAGGATCCTACGAGCAGTACTTC.

This chain links TRBV4-3 with TRBJ2-5; 10 bases agree with TRBD2. The CDR3 extends over 15 amino acids. Germline CDR1 reads LGHNA; CDR2 reads YSLEER. Germline trimming cut 4 bases from V and 11 bases from J; bases unmatched to any gene: 13. The CDR3 loop reads CASSRTLAGVKEQYF. The DNA for the CDR3 is TGCGCCAGCAGCCGAACCCTAGCGGGAGTTAAAGAGCAGTACTTC.

The V call is TRBV10-3, the J call TRBJ2-3; 8 bases align to TRBD1. The trim removed 10 bases at V and 8 bases at J, leaving 14 bases unmatched. There are 14 residues in the CDR3. Germline V gives CDR1 ENHRY, CDR2 SYGVKD. The CDR3 DNA sequence: TGTGCCACAGTGAGGGCACCCGGACAGGGTACGCAGTATTTT. It codes for CATVRAPGQGTQYF.

This clone is a singleton in its sample. The rearrangement uses TRBV4-3 and TRBJ2-3, with 8 bases matching TRBD2. Germline CDR1 is LGHNA and CDR2 is YSLEER. CDR3 length equals 16 residues. The V and J ends lost 1 base and 8 bases, in that order; junction bases with no gene match: 11. CDR3 nucleotides: TGCGCCAGCAGCCAAGGGATGGAGCGGGAGTGGGGTACGCAGTATTTT. Its protein is CASSQGMEREWGTQYF.

The chain uses TRBV4-3 and TRBJ1-3, with TRBD1 as a possible D gene (6 bases). V shed 1 base and J shed 0 bases, with 10 bases lying between them. Germline V CDR1 and CDR2: LGHNA, YSLEER. CDR3 length: 16 amino acids. In nucleotides, the CDR3 is TGCGCCAGCAGCCAAGGGGCAGGGGCCTCTGGAAACACCATATATTTT. Protein sequence: CASSQGAGASGNTIYF.

This clone was counted between two and nine times. The gene calls are TRBV10-1 and TRBJ2-7, with 10 positions matching TRBD1. With 9 bases clipped from V and 2 bases from J, the junction kept 7 bases outside the gene matches. This CDR3 has 14 residues. Per the germline V gene, CDR1 is WNHNN and CDR2 is SYGVQD (reference sequence). The chain's CDR3 is CARMPGQGTYEQYF. In nucleotides, the CDR3 is TGCGCCAGGATGCCGGGACAGGGGACCTACGAGCAGTACTTC.

Only a few counts were recorded for this clone. The V and J genes are TRBV11-3 and TRBJ2-5; TRBD1 aligns across 9 bases. This CDR3 has 14 amino acids. Germline V gene lookup returns CDR1 SGHNT and CDR2 YENEEA. The J segment lost 4 bases and the V segment lost 5 bases, leaving 5 bases of the junction unmatched. The CDR3 is CASSVGQGSETQYF. The DNA for the CDR3 is TGTGCCAGCAGCGTAGGACAGGGGTCAGAGACCCAGTACTTC.

This clone was found once. The rearrangement uses TRBV11-1 and TRBJ2-1, with TRBD2 matching 7 bases. V shed 8 bases, J shed 2 bases, and the junction held 6 bases outside the gene matches. CDR3 size: 14 residues. Germline assignment: CDR1 SGHAT and CDR2 FQDESV (reference sequence). The CDR3 DNA follows: TGTGCCAGCCGCGGGGGAGGCGCCTACAATGAGCAGTTCTTC. It encodes CASRGGGAYNEQFF.

The CDR3 coding sequence is TGCGCCAGCAGCCAAGATATAAGAGCGGGAGTTATGAATGAGCAGTTCTTC. Its translation is CASSQDIRAGVMNEQFF. The chain is built from TRBV4-3 and TRBJ2-1, with TRBD2 identical over 8 bases. Germline lookup yields CDR1 LGHNA and CDR2 YSLEER. The CDR3 length is 17 residues. Trimming at V came to 0 bases and at J to 7 bases, leaving 11 bases not matched to a gene.

V gene TRBV11-2 combines with J gene TRBJ2-1; 8 bases align to TRBD2. With V trimmed by 4 bases and J by 0 bases, 5 bases remained unmatched. Germline V lookup: CDR1 SGHAT, CDR2 FQNNGV. The CDR3 is made up of 16 amino acids. The CDR3 bases are TGTGCCAGCAGCTACGGGGGGGAGAGCTCCTACAATGAGCAGTTCTTC. This encodes CASSYGGESSYNEQFF.

In its sample, this clone was seen a few times. This chain links TRBV7-9 with TRBJ1-5, with D unresolved. The ends were cut back, 4 bases at V and 3 bases at J, with 7 bases in the middle. The V gene's germline CDR1 is SEHNR and CDR2 FQNEAQ (reference sequence). The CDR3 consists of 13 residues. CDR3 sequence (DNA): TGTGCCAGCAGCTCTCTGCCCAATCAGCCCCAGCATTTT. It codes for CASSSLPNQPQHF.

V and J are TRBV7-2 and TRBJ1-3; TRBD1 aligns across 10 bases. Germline V gene data show CDR1 as SGHTA and CDR2 as FQGNSA. V shed 10 bases and J 1 base; nucleotides not matched to a gene: 7. CDR3 length equals 15 residues. CDR3 sequence reads: CATAAGQGSGNTIYF. In DNA form, the CDR3 reads TGTGCCACCGCGGCGGGACAGGGGTCTGGAAACACCATATATTTT. Complete variable domain (other parts from reference TRBV7-2 and TRBJ1-3): GAGVSQSPSNKVTEKGKDVELRCDPISGHTALYWYRQSLGQGLEFLIYFQGNSAPDKSGLPSDRFSAERTGGSVSTLTIQRTQQEDSAVYLCATAAGQGSGNTIYFGEGSWLTVV.

The sample holds one count of this clone. The genes are TRBV7-9 and TRBJ2-1; either TRBD1 or TRBD2 may supply D (7 bases each). Germline assignment: CDR1 SEHNR and CDR2 FQNEAQ (reference sequence). The V end was cut by 1 base, the J end by 3 bases, with 22 bases between. This CDR3 is 19 amino acids long. CDR3 DNA sequence: TGTGCCAGCAGCTTAGACGGCAGGGGGGGGATAGAAGGCTACAATGAGCAGTTCTTC. The encoded protein is CASSLDGRGGIEGYNEQFF.

The chain links TRBV9 to TRBJ2-4; 8 bases are shared with TRBD1. This CDR3 spans 17 amino acids. CDR1 SGDLS and CDR2 YYNGEE come from the germline V gene. V lost 3 bases and J lost 0; bases outside the gene matches: 8. The chain's CDR3 is CASSEDRVGRAKNIQYF. CDR3 DNA sequence: TGTGCCAGCAGCGAGGACAGGGTAGGGAGAGCCAAAAACATTCAGTACTTC.

Here the CDR3 DNA reads TGTGCCAGCAGCCTAGGGAGCGGGAGACTCTACAATGAGCAGTTCTTC. It specifies CASSLGSGRLYNEQFF. This chain joins TRBV11-3 and TRBJ2-1; 8 nucleotides line up with TRBD2. The J segment lost 3 bases and the V segment lost 5 bases, leaving 9 bases of the junction unmatched. The CDR3 is 16 amino acids. Germline V gene sequence: CDR1 SGHNT, CDR2 YENEEA.

This chain connects TRBV27 to TRBJ1-1; D is unclear. Germline values: CDR1 MNHEY, CDR2 SMNVEV (reference sequence). The CDR3 contains 14 residues. Trimming removed 9 bases from V and 0 bases from J, with 14 bases in between. The CDR3 spells CARPGADMNTEAFF. CDR3 nucleotides: TGTGCCAGGCCGGGAGCCGACATGAACACTGAAGCTTTCTTT.

The chain links TRBV29-1 to TRBJ1-2; D uncertain. This CDR3 has 12 residues. Germline V CDR1 and CDR2: SQVTM, ANQGSEA. V gave up 3 bases and J gave up 1 base, with 6 bases separating them. The CDR3 nucleotides are TGCAGCGTTGATCCGCTTAACTATGGCTACACCTTC. It yields the protein CSVDPLNYGYTF.

The V gene is TRBV6-5, the J gene TRBJ2-3; TRBD2 agrees at 9 bases. The V gene end was trimmed by 0 bases and the J gene end by 7 bases; junction bases not matched to a gene: 8. Germline V CDR1 and CDR2: MNHEY, SVGAGI. The CDR3 is 16 residues long. CDR3 bases: TGTGCCAGCAGTTACTCGAGCCGGCGGGAGGGTAATACGCAGTATTTT. Residues: CASSYSSRREGNTQYF.

The genes are TRBV2 and TRBJ2-2; TRBD1 might be the D (6 bases). Germline CDR1 reads SNHLY; CDR2 reads FYNNEI. The CDR3 covers 15 residues. Deletions cut 0 bases from V and 7 bases from J, with 12 bases between. The CDR3 region is CASSEASRGGGELFF. The CDR3 DNA reads as TGTGCCAGCAGTGAAGCGTCCAGGGGTGGCGGGGAGCTGTTTTTT.

This chain joins TRBV19 and TRBJ2-3; D is ambiguous. Germline CDR1 is LNHDA and CDR2 is SQIVND (reference sequence). The V gene lost 2 bases and the J gene lost 2 bases, with 8 bases spanning the gap. This CDR3 region has 14 residues. DNA for the CDR3: TGTGCCAGTAGTATATCCTCCTCCACAGATACGCAGTATTTT. Translated: CASSISSSTDTQYF.

This clone occurred once. CDR3 DNA sequence: TGTGCCAGCAGCTTGGTCGCGACTAGCGGGCACAATGAGCAGTTCTTC. Translated: CASSLVATSGHNEQFF. The chain uses TRBV5-6 and TRBJ2-1; the match to TRBD2 covers 10 bases. Germline assignment: CDR1 SGHDT and CDR2 YYEEEE. This CDR3 contains 16 residues. The J segment lost 5 bases and the V segment lost 0 bases, leaving 5 bases of the junction unmatched. Full variable domain (remainder filled in from reference TRBV5-6 and TRBJ2-1): DAGVTQSPTHLIKTRGQQVTLRCSPKSGHDTVSWYQQALGQGPQFIFQYYEEEERQRGNFPDRFSGHQFPNYSSELNVNALLLGDSALYLCASSLVATSGHNEQFFGPGTRLTVL.

This sequence joins TRBV2 and TRBJ2-5; 7 bases are a match to TRBD2. V dropped 5 bases and J dropped 5; count of bases not matched to a gene: 11. The CDR3 has 15 residues. Germline lookup yields CDR1 SNHLY and CDR2 FYNNEI. CDR3 nucleotides: TGTGCCAGCAGTCAGAGTAGCGGGTTCGACGAGACCCAGTACTTC. This sequence encodes CASSQSSGFDETQYF.